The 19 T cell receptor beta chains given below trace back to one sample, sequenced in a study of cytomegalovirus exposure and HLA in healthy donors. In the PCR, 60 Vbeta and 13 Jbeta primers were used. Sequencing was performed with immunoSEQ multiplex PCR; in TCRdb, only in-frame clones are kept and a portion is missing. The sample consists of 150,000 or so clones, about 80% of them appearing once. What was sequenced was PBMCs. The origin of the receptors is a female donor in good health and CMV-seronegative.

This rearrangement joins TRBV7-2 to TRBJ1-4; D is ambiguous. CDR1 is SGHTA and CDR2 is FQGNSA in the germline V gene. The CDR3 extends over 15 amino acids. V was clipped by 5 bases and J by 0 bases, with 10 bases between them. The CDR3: CASSIDTATNEKLFF. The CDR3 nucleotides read TGTGCCAGCAGCATAGATACAGCAACTAATGAAAAACTGTTTTTT.

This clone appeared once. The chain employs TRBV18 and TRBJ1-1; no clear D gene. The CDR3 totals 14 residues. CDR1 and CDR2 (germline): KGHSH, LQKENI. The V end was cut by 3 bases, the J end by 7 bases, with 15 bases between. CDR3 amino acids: CASSPTDGNHEAFF. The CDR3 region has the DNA TGTGCCAGCTCACCTACAGACGGGAACCATGAAGCTTTCTTT. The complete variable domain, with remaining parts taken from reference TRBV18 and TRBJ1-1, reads NAGVMQNPRHLVRRRGQEARLRCSPMKGHSHVYWYRQLPEEGLKFMVYLQKENIIDESGMPKERFSAEFPKEGPSILRIQQVVRGDSAAYFCASSPTDGNHEAFFGQGTRLTVV.

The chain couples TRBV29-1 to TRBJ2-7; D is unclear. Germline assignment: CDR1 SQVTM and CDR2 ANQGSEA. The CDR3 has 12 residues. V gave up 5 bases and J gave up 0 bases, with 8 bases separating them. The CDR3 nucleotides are TGCAGCGTTCTGAGTGGCTCCTACGAGCAGTACTTC. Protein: CSVLSGSYEQYF.

CDR3 sequence (DNA): TGTGCCAGCAGCGCGTCTAGCGGGAGGTTAACAGATACGCAGTATTTT. It codes for CASSASSGRLTDTQYF. V gene TRBV7-8 combines with J gene TRBJ2-3; TRBD2 matches at 11 bases. Losses at the gene ends were 5 bases for V and 3 bases for J; bases not matched to a gene: 7. This CDR3 has 16 residues. The V gene's germline CDR1 is SGHVS and CDR2 FQNEAQ.

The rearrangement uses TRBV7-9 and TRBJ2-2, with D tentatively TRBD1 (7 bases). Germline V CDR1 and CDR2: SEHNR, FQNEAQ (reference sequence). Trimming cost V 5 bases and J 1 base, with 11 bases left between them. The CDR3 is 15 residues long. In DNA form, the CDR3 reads TGTGCCAGCAGCCAGGGGGGCCAGAACACCGGGGAGCTGTTTTTT. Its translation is CASSQGGQNTGELFF.

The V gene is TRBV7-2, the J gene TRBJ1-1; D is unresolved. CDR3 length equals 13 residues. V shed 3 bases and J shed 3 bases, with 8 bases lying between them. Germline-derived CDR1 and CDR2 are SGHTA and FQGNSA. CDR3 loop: CASSLVRDTEAFF. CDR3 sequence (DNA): TGTGCCAGCAGCTTGGTGCGGGACACTGAAGCTTTCTTT.

The chain's CDR3 is CASSLTGTDDQPQHF. The CDR3 region has the DNA TGCGCCAGCAGCTTGACAGGGACCGACGATCAGCCCCAGCATTTT. The chain couples TRBV5-1 to TRBJ1-5, with D maybe TRBD1 (6 bases). Germline CDR1 is SGHRS and CDR2 is YFSETQ. This CDR3 is 15 amino acids long. The V end lost 1 base, the J end lost 5 bases, and 13 bases lay between the germline ends.

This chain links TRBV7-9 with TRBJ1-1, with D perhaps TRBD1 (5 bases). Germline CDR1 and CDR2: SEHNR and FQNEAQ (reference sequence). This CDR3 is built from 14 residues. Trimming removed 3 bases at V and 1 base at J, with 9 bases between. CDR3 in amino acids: CASSFSRANTEAFF. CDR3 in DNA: TGTGCCAGCAGCTTTTCCAGGGCGAACACTGAAGCTTTCTTT. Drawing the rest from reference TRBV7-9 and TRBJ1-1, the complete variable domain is DTGVSQNPRHKITKRGQNVTFRCDPISEHNRLYWYRQTLGQGPEFLTYFQNEAQLEKSRLLSDRFSAERPKGSFSTLEIQRTEQGDSAMYLCASSFSRANTEAFFGQGTRLTVV.

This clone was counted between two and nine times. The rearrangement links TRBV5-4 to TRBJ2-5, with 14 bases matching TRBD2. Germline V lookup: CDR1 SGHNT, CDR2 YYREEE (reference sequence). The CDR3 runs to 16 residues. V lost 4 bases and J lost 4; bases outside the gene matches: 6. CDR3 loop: CASSRTSGGSGETQYF. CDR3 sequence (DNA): TGTGCCAGCAGCAGGACTAGCGGGGGGTCGGGAGAGACCCAGTACTTC.

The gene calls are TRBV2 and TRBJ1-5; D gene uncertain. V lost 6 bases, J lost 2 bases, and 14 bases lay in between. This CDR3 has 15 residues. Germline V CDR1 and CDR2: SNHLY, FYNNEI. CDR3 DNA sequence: TGTGCCAGCAGCCGATCCCCCCCAGGCAATCAGCCCCAGCATTTT. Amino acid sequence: CASSRSPPGNQPQHF. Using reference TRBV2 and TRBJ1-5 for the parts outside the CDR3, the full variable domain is EPEVTQTPSHQVTQMGQEVILRCVPISNHLYFYWYRQILGQKVEFLVSFYNNEISEKSEIFDDQFSVERPDGSNFTLKIRSTKLEDSAMYFCASSRSPPGNQPQHFGDGTRLSIL.

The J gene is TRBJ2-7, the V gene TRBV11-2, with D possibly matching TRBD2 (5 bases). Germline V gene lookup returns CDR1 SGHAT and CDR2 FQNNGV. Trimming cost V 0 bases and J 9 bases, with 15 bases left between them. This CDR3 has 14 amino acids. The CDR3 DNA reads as TGTGCCAGCAGCTTAGATCCCGGAGGCCGTATGCAGTACTTC. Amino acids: CASSLDPGGRMQYF.

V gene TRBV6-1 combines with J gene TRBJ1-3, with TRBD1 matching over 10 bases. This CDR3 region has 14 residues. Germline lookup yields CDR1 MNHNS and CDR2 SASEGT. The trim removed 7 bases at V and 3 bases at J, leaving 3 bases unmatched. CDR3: CASKGTGVGNTIYF. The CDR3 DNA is TGTGCCAGCAAGGGGACAGGGGTTGGAAACACCATATATTTT.

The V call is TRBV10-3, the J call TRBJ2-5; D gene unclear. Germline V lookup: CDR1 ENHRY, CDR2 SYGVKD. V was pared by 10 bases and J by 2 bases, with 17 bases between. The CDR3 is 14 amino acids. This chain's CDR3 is CATAPRLTQETQYF. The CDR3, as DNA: TGTGCCACCGCCCCCCGCCTCACTCAAGAGACCCAGTACTTC.

The DNA of the CDR3 is TGTGCCAGCAGTTCCGGACAGGGGAAGTACACTGAAGCTTTCTTT. Translating gives CASSSGQGKYTEAFF. The rearrangement uses TRBV6-5 and TRBJ1-1, with 9 nucleotides matching TRBD1. Unmatched junction bases numbered 6, after V lost 4 bases and J lost 3 bases. The CDR3 loop spans 15 amino acids. The germline CDR1 and CDR2 sequences are MNHEY and SVGAGI.

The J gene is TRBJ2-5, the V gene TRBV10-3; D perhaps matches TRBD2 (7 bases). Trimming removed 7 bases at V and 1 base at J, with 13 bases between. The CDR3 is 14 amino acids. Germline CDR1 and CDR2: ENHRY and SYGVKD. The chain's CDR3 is CAIMGGGSQETQYF. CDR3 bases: TGTGCCATCATGGGAGGGGGTAGCCAAGAGACCCAGTACTTC.

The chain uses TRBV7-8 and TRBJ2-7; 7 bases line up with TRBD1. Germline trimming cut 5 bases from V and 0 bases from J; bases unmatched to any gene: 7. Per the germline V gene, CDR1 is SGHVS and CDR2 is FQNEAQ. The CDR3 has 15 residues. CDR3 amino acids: CASSLDRDISYEQYF. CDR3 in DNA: TGTGCCAGCAGCCTCGACAGGGACATCTCCTACGAGCAGTACTTC.

The CDR3 DNA reads as TGTGCCAGCAGCTCCCTTGGCACAGATACGCAGTATTTT. It encodes CASSSLGTDTQYF. The chain recombines TRBV11-2 with TRBJ2-3; D gene ambiguous. The V end was cut by 4 bases, the J end by 1 base, with 6 bases between. Looked up from germline, CDR1 is SGHAT and CDR2 is FQNNGV. The CDR3 loop spans 13 amino acids.

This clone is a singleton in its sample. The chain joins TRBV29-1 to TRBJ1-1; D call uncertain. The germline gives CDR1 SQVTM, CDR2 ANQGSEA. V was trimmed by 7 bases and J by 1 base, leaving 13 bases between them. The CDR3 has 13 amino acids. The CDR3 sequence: CSAATGGNTEAFF. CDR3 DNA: TGCAGCGCTGCGACGGGAGGGAACACTGAAGCTTTCTTT.

The CDR3: CASSLQGTGANVLTF. CDR3 sequence (DNA): TGTGCCAGCAGCCTACAGGGGACTGGGGCCAACGTCCTGACTTTC. The rearrangement links TRBV5-4 to TRBJ2-6; 7 nucleotides agree with TRBD1. Trimming took 4 bases from V and 2 from J; bases not matched to a gene: 3. Germline CDR1 SGHNT, CDR2 YYREEE (reference sequence). The CDR3 is 15 residues long.